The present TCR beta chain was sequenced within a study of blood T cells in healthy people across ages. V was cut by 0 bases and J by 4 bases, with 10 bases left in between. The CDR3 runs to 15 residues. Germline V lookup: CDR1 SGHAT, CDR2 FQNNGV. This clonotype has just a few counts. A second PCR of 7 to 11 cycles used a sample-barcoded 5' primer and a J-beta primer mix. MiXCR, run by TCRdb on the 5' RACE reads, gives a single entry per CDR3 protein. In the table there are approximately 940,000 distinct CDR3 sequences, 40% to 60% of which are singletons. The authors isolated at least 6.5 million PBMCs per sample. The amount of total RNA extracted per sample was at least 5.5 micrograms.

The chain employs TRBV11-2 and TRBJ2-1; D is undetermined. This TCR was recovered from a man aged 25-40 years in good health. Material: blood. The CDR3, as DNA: TGTGCCAGCAGCTTAGATCTAAGTAGGTACAATGAGCAGTTCTTC. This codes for CASSLDLSRYNEQFF.